The T cell receptor (beta chain) under discussion was sequenced for a study of CDR3 diversity in severe acne. TCRdb analysed the PCR reads with MiXCR anew, one entry per CDR3 protein. The sample lists more than 85,000 distinct CDR3 sequences; around half were seen once. This CDR3 region has 13 residues. Germline-derived CDR1 and CDR2 are SNHLY and FYNNEI. Remarks on this clonotype: Germline and junction disagree at one end, which may indicate a read error.

The rearrangement uses TRBV2 and TRBJ1-1; 7 bases map to TRBD1. This TCR derives from a male donor in good health, serving as a control. The specimen sequenced was blood. For the CDR3, the DNA is TGTGCCAGCAGAGACAGGGTGTTTGCTGAAGCTTCCTTT. It specifies CASRDRVFAEASF.